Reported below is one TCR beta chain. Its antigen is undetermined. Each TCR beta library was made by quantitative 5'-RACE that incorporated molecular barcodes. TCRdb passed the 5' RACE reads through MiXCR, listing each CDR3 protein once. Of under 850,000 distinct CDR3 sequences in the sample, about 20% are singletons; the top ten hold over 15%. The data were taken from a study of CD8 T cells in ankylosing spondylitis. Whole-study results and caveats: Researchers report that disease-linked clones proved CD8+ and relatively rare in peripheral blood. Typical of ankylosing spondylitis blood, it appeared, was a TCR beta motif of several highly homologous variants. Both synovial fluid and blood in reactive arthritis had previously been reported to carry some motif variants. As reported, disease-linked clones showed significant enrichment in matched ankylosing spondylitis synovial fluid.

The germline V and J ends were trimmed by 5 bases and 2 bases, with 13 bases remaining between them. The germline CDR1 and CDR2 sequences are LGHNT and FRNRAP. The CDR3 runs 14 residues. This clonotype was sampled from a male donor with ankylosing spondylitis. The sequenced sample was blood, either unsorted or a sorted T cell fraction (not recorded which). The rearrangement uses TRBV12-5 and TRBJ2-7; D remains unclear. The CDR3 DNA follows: TGTGCTAGTGGTCCCCCCCTTACTGCCTACGAGCAGTACTTC. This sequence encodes CASGPPLTAYEQYF. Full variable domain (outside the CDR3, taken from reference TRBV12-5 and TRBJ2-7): DARVTQTPRHKVTEMGQEVTMRCQPILGHNTVFWYRQTMMQGLELLAYFRNRAPLDDSGMPKDRFSAEMPDATLATLKIQPSEPRDSAVYFCASGPPLTAYEQYFGPGTRLTVT.